This T cell receptor beta chain was captured in a study of regulatory T cells in long-lasting Graves disease. Study-level results: Persistent Graves' patients showed less TCR diversity than newly diagnosed patients showed.

Deletions cut 3 bases from V and 6 bases from J, with 15 bases between. The CDR3 spans 14 residues. The germline V gene has CDR1 MNHGY and CDR2 SVAAGI. To note about this clonotype: The antigen is not known.

Time point specified: persistent/refractory GD, antithyroid drugs over 5 years with positive TRAb. The TCR library was made from RNA that had been extracted from PBMCs in TRIzol. Blood from the periphery, nine milliliters in all, was drawn into EDTA tubes. Relying on iRepertoire HTBI primers and Arm-PCR of CDR3 regions, the team built TCR beta libraries. TCRdb reprocessed the multiplex PCR reads with MiXCR, giving one entry per CDR3 protein. The sample lists around 510,000 distinct CDR3 sequences; more than 20% were seen once. The V gene is TRBV6-9, the J gene TRBJ2-7; perhaps TRBD1 as D (6 bases). This receptor was obtained from a female donor with Graves disease. The sample consisted of peripheral blood mononuclear cells (PBMCs), taken when the disease was refractory, from a patient treated with antithyroid drugs. CDR3 sequence reads: CASSYGQGNREQYF. The CDR3 DNA is TGTGCCAGCAGTTACGGGCAGGGGAATCGCGAGCAGTACTTC.